This T cell receptor (beta chain) was observed in a study of tumor-infiltrating lymphocytes in primary liver carcinoma. With roughly 0.5 ug total RNA as template and a constant-region primer, TCR beta cDNA was made. Sequencing libraries for TCR beta derived from three nested multiplex PCR rounds that used slightly modified ARM-PCR. The two initial PCR rounds, approximately 10 cycles each, used TRBV1-TRBV30 forward and C-beta reverse primers. TCRdb re-called the multiplex PCR reads through MiXCR, storing one row per CDR3 protein. Here the sample spans roughly 190,000 distinct CDR3 sequences, approximately 86% being singletons. Total RNA and DNA came together from approximately 20-30 mg of bulk tissue without cell sorting. V gave up 8 bases and J gave up 8 bases, with 24 bases separating them. CDR1 SQVTM and CDR2 ANQGSEA come from the germline V gene. The CDR3 extends over 14 amino acids.

The chain has TRBV29-1 and TRBJ2-5, with D tentatively TRBD1 (6 bases). The TCR sequence derives from a man aged 35 to 55 with primary liver carcinoma and hepatitis B virus infection. Sequencing was carried out using tumor tissue from primary liver carcinoma. As DNA, the CDR3 is TGCAGCTTACGCCCAGGACAGAGAATGAATACCCAGTACTTC. Residues: CSLRPGQRMNTQYF.